This T cell receptor (beta chain) derives from a study of blood T cell repertoires in COVID-19 (dated by TCRdb to the early 2020s). In the study overall: Samples from collaborators originated in the United States, Italy and Spain and spanned both the acute and convalescent phases of COVID-19. The sample metadata nearly always contained a de-identified subject ID, COVID-19 status, age in years and sex. The prospective study material was composed of cDNA or gDNA derived from T cells, B-cell-depleted T cells, or PBMCs. Where available, HLA class I and class II types were obtained from metadata supplied by the sample provider rather than from assay-based typing. Samples came from the ongoing ImmuneRACE study (first 160 participants) plus 1,254 subjects from 6 global collaborators. The dataset comprised deeply sampled blood TCRbeta repertoires from subjects exposed to, actively infected with, or recovered from COVID-19. The repertoires were made available in a free public database intended to serve as a resource for research on the immune response to SARS-CoV-2. What the study reported, not specific to this receptor: The quantity of clinical and demographic metadata differed by source and by participant and was supplied without curation.

The collaborating institutions used their own protocols to collect whole blood in K2EDTA tubes. For TCRbeta analysis, collaborators shipped samples as frozen whole blood, isolated PBMCs, or DNA extracted from either of those sample types. In regard to this clone: Its target antigen remains unknown. At one end the junction does not follow the germline gene, possibly because of a read error.

The germline V gene (reference sequence) specifies LNHDA as CDR1 and SQIVND as CDR2. From cysteine to phenylalanine, the CDR3 is 11 amino acids long. The CDR3 DNA has 33 bases and is translated from base 1. The immunoSEQ Assay, a bias-controlled multiplex PCR, was used to amplify TCRbeta CDR3 regions from genomic DNA. The authors' analysis ran thus. Nucleated cell counts per sample were estimated from amplification of reference gene primers within the assay. To quantify the absolute abundance of each unique TCRbeta CDR3 rearrangement, sequence reads were collapsed and filtered. For each sample, productive Simpson clonality was calculated by taking the square root of Simpson's diversity index across productive rearrangements. Sourced from immuneACCESS, this table was stored by TCRdb with only in-frame sequences that have V and J called. A share of the clones is absent; for the studies checked, an unresolved V gene accounts for under half, and the remainder has no known explanation. That table is the source of V, J and clone size, and D and trimming were worked out from the DNA. Within this sample are approximately 40,000 clones, with around nine tenths of them counted one time only. The ten largest clones take up 7% to 9% of the sample.

The sequenced sample consisted of peripheral blood. The rearranged segments are TRBV19 and TRBJ1-2, and TRBD1 aligns with 9 junction nucleotides. The receptor comes from a woman between 65 and 79 years old with acute or convalescent COVID-19. CDR3 protein: CASSLDRGRSF. In nucleotides, the sequence is TGTGCCAGTAGCTTGGACAGGGGACGATCCTTC. The CDR3 plus the reference TRBV19 and TRBJ1-2 genes for the other parts give the full variable domain: DGGITQSPKYLFRKEGQNVTLSCEQNLNHDAMYWYRQDPGQGLRLIYYSQIVNDFQKGDIAEGYSVSREKKESFPLTVTSAQKNPTAFYLCASSLDRGRSFGSGTRLTVV.